This T cell receptor beta chain was documented in a study of T cell responses to AZD1222 COVID-19 vaccine. At the level of the study: Investigators merged groups given second doses at roughly 4 or roughly 12 weeks. Findings and limits, study-wide: Spike-specific TCR breadth and depth rose after two AZD1222 doses. White British donors predominated, females outnumbered males, and clonal diversity was possibly underestimated. Repertoires were collected only later (after the peak T cell response had occurred).

Using immunoSEQ multiplex PCR, the repertoire was profiled, and TCRdb retains in-frame clones only, with some absent. The sample lists approximately 100,000 clones, 90% seen once, with about 5% in the top ten. Germline lookup yields CDR1 MNHEY and CDR2 SVGEGT. The V gene lost 2 bases and the J gene lost 1 base, with 6 bases spanning the gap. The CDR3 is 13 residues long. On this clone: What it recognizes is unknown.

The TCR comes from an adult in good health. This chain connects TRBV6-2 or TRBV6-3 to TRBJ2-7; D remains unclear. The specimen was peripheral blood, collected on day 0 of AZD1222 vaccination. The CDR3 sequence: CASSYLVSYEQYF. CDR3 bases: TGTGCCAGCAGTTACCTAGTTTCCTACGAGCAGTACTTC.